Listed below are T cell receptor beta chains from one sample, sequenced in a study of OX40 agonist ivuxolimab in advanced cancers. The repertoire was sequenced with immunoSEQ multiplex PCR; TCRdb's copy has only in-frame clones and lacks some. The sample has around 83,000 clones, roughly 80% seen once. The sequencing used CD4+ or CD8+ T cells sorted from blood, collected in a trial of the OX40 agonist ivuxolimab. The receptor set was obtained from an adult with an advanced solid tumor such as melanoma, head and neck, liver or kidney cancer. CDR3s include the opening cysteine and the closing phenylalanine or tryptophan. Each record gives: clone size, V gene, J gene, D gene, CDR3 protein, CDR3 DNA. D genes are given only for firm matches. Clone size is given for some rows only: seen once, a few or many times, or a class if the clone is expanded.

>NA|TRBV6-4|TRBJ2-3|TRBD2
CASSRLAGGTDTQYF
TGTGCCAGCAGCCGTCTAGCGGGGGGCACAGATACGCAGTATTTT
>NA|TRBV5-4|TRBJ2-7|NA
CASSLRGPIRSEQYF
TGTGCCAGCAGCTTGAGGGGTCCAATACGCAGCGAGCAGTACTTC
>NA|TRBV18|TRBJ1-5|TRBD1
CASSPRRTGGNQPQHF
TGTGCCAGCTCGCCACGTAGGACAGGGGGGAATCAGCCCCAGCATTTT
>NA|TRBV21-1|TRBJ1-1|NA
CASSKPTRDTMNTEAFF
TGTGCCAGCAGCAAGCCTACCCGGGACACCATGAACACTGAAGCTTTCTTT
>once|TRBV11-3|TRBJ2-1|NA
CASSLGGDPQFF
TGTGCCAGCAGCCTCGGCGGCGATCCTCAGTTCTTC
>NA|TRBV4-2|TRBJ2-3|NA
CASSHSRGEDTQYF
TGTGCCAGCAGCCACTCGAGAGGGGAAGATACGCAGTATTTT
>NA|TRBV28|TRBJ1-2|NA
CASSLNYGYTF
TGTGCCAGCAGTCTTAACTATGGCTACACCTTC
>NA|TRBV7-9|TRBJ2-7|NA
CASSYPSLMRSSYEQYF
TGTGCCAGCAGCTATCCATCTTTGATGCGGAGCTCCTACGAGCAGTACTTC
>NA|TRBV7-3|TRBJ1-1|NA
CASSLTGPQQGGGTEAFF
TGTGCCAGCAGCTTAACGGGCCCCCAACAGGGAGGCGGGACTGAAGCTTTCTTT
>few|TRBV7-2|TRBJ2-6|NA
CASSRQGSGANVLTF
TGTGCCAGCAGCCGTCAGGGTTCTGGGGCCAACGTCCTGACTTTC
>NA|TRBV30|TRBJ2-1|TRBD2
CAWSSSGYNEQFF
TGTGCCTGGAGTAGTAGCGGGTACAATGAGCAGTTCTTC
>NA|TRBV6-1|TRBJ2-2|TRBD1
CASSERGLTGELFF
TGTGCCAGCAGTGAAAGGGGGCTCACCGGGGAGCTGTTTTTT
>NA|TRBV30|TRBJ1-4|NA
CAAWGGHLNEKLFF
TGTGCCGCTTGGGGGGGACACCTTAATGAAAAACTGTTTTTT
>NA|TRBV11-2|TRBJ2-5|NA
CASSLEEETQYF
TGTGCCAGCAGCTTAGAGGAGGAGACCCAGTACTTC